The 24 T cell receptor beta chains below come from one sample, sequenced in a study of regulatory T cells in long-lasting Graves disease. For TCR beta, libraries came from iRepertoire HTBI primers and Arm-PCR of CDR3 regions. TCRdb analysed the multiplex PCR reads with MiXCR anew, one entry per CDR3 protein. The profile shows 540,000 or so distinct CDR3 sequences, approximately 13% of them singletons. Time point described: newly diagnosed GD, antithyroid drugs for less than 3 months. RNA isolated from PBMCs was used to make the TCR library. These data are also associated with another study on T cells in Graves' hyperthyroidism and ophthalmopathy.

Sample: peripheral blood mononuclear cells (PBMCs), taken at new diagnosis, from a patient treated with antithyroid drugs. These receptors were obtained from a man younger than 40 with Graves disease.

The gene calls are TRBV19 and TRBJ2-7, with D possibly TRBD2 on 5 matching bases. Trimming took 9 bases from V and 0 from J, leaving 24 bases between them. The germline V gene has CDR1 LNHDA and CDR2 SQIVND (reference sequence). This CDR3 is built from 17 residues. CDR3 sequence reads: CASSPGILERTSYEQYF. The DNA of the CDR3 is TGTGCCAGCAGCCCCGGGATCTTGGAGCGGACCTCCTACGAGCAGTACTTC.

This clonotype was recorded at least ten times. This CDR3 is CASSLEGSGSAEQFF. In nucleotides, the CDR3 is TGTGCCAGCAGTTTAGAGGGTAGCGGGAGCGCTGAGCAGTTCTTC. The J gene is TRBJ2-1, the V gene TRBV12-3 or TRBV12-4; TRBD2 aligns across 9 bases. J was trimmed by 9 bases and V by 1 base; bases with no gene match: 7. The CDR3 is 15 amino acids.

In the case of this clonotype: With a much larger clone just one base away, this may be a read error. This chain connects TRBV10-3 to TRBJ2-1, with D perhaps TRBD1 or TRBD2 (5 bases each). The CDR3 has 14 residues. Trimming took off 6 bases at V and 8 bases at J, with 17 bases between the two ends. Germline CDR1 and CDR2: ENHRY and SYGVKD. CDR3 amino acids: CAISASTEGDEQFF. CDR3 nucleotides: TGTGCCATCAGCGCGTCGACAGAGGGTGATGAGCAGTTCTTC.

In this sample, this clonotype turned up many times. The J gene is TRBJ1-1, the V gene TRBV28; no clear D gene. The CDR3 is 11 residues long. Germline V CDR1 and CDR2: MDHEN, SYDVKM. V gave up 3 bases and J gave up 10 bases, with 9 bases separating them. The CDR3 region has the DNA TGTGCCAGCAGTTTGCAGCGGCGAGCTTTCTTT. Amino acids: CASSLQRRAFF.

This clonotype was detected ten times or more. The chain couples TRBV6-1 to TRBJ2-1, with D perhaps TRBD1 (5 bases). The V and J ends lost 4 bases and 6 bases respectively, with 7 bases between them. The CDR3 extends over 12 amino acids. Germline V gene lookup returns CDR1 MNHNS and CDR2 SASEGT. The CDR3 loop is CASSAGINEQFF. In nucleotides, the CDR3 is TGTGCCAGCAGTGCAGGGATCAATGAGCAGTTCTTC.

The chain recombines TRBV19 with TRBJ1-1, with a tentative D call TRBD1 (5 bases). Trimming shortened V by 8 bases and J by 3 bases, and 16 bases separated the two germline ends. The germline V gene encodes CDR1 LNHDA and CDR2 SQIVND (reference sequence). The CDR3 totals 14 residues. The CDR3 nucleotides are TGTGCCAGTGGGGCGATCAGGGAAGACACTGAAGCTTTCTTT. This sequence encodes CASGAIREDTEAFF.

This chain connects TRBV30 to TRBJ1-2, with 10 bases matching TRBD1. Germline V gene lookup returns CDR1 GTSNPN and CDR2 SVGIG (reference sequence). The CDR3 has 15 residues. The V segment lost 2 bases and the J segment 2 bases; nucleotides outside the gene matches: 5. The CDR3 spells CAWSPGQGGNYGYTF. In DNA form, the CDR3 reads TGTGCCTGGAGTCCCGGACAGGGGGGGAACTATGGCTACACCTTC.

This clonotype showed up many times. V usage is TRBV29-1 and J usage is TRBJ2-5; D gene unclear. CDR3 length: 13 amino acids. The V gene's germline CDR1 is SQVTM and CDR2 ANQGSEA. With 7 bases removed from V and 5 bases from J, the gap between germline ends came to 17 bases. The CDR3 bases are TGCAGCGCAGCGTTGTCCCCCGGGGAGACCCAGTACTTC. It specifies CSAALSPGETQYF.

V and J are TRBV20-1 and TRBJ2-4; 8 nucleotides agree with TRBD1. Germline CDR1 and CDR2: DFQATT and SNEGSKA (reference sequence). V was clipped by 6 bases and J by 1 base; unmatched bases: 14. The CDR3 consists of 17 residues. CDR3 region: CSASTIRTGMAKNIQYF. The CDR3 coding sequence is TGCAGTGCGTCCACTATACGGACAGGGATGGCCAAAAACATTCAGTACTTC.

As to this clonotype: Since a far larger clone is one base different, this is likely a read error. The rearrangement uses TRBV12-3 or TRBV12-4 and TRBJ2-1; D gene ambiguous. Between the trimmed V and J ends, which lost 4 bases and 10 bases, there was a span of 8 bases. This CDR3 has 11 residues. The CDR3 loop reads CASSSFGEQFF. In DNA form, the CDR3 reads TGTGCCAGCAGTTCCTTCGGGGAGCAGTTCTTC.

This clonotype appeared a few times. The chain is built from TRBV19 and TRBJ2-1; 8 nucleotides align to TRBD1. Looked up from germline, CDR1 is LNHDA and CDR2 is SQIVND (reference sequence). V lost 10 bases, J lost 7 bases, and 3 bases stayed unmatched. The CDR3 runs to 11 residues. The CDR3 DNA reads TGTGCCACTTACAGGGGGAATGAGCAGTTCTTC. Its translation is CATYRGNEQFF. The whole variable domain, remainder taken from reference TRBV19 and TRBJ2-1, is DGGITQSPKYLFRKEGQNVTLSCEQNLNHDAMYWYRQDPGQGLRLIYYSQIVNDFQKGDIAEGYSVSREKKESFPLTVTSAQKNPTAFYLCATYRGNEQFFGPGTRLTVL.

The rearrangement joins TRBV7-9 to TRBJ2-3, with 14 bases identical to TRBD2. The CDR3 totals 16 residues. The germline CDR1 and CDR2 sequences are SEHNR and FQNEAQ (reference sequence). Unmatched junction bases numbered 4, after V lost 3 bases and J lost 5 bases. This chain's CDR3 is CASSLGLAGVGDTQYF. Written as DNA, the CDR3 is TGTGCCAGCAGCTTGGGACTAGCGGGAGTAGGAGATACGCAGTATTTT. Full variable domain (outside the CDR3, taken from reference TRBV7-9 and TRBJ2-3): DTGVSQNPRHKITKRGQNVTFRCDPISEHNRLYWYRQTLGQGPEFLTYFQNEAQLEKSRLLSDRFSAERPKGSFSTLEIQRTEQGDSAMYLCASSLGLAGVGDTQYFGPGTRLTVL.

This clonotype was found a few times. The chain couples TRBV10-3 to TRBJ2-1, with D possibly being TRBD1 or TRBD2 (5 bases each). Trimming removed 8 bases at V and 7 bases at J, with 18 bases between. This CDR3 comprises 14 residues. Per germline, CDR1 ENHRY and CDR2 SYGVKD. For the CDR3, the DNA is TGTGCCATCGGGGGTGAAGGAAGAATTAATGAGCAGTTCTTC. Translating gives CAIGGEGRINEQFF.

This clonotype was detected a few times. The chain couples TRBV20-1 to TRBJ1-1, with 9 bases lining up with TRBD1. The CDR3 has 15 amino acids. V shed 6 bases, J shed 2 bases, and the junction held 10 bases outside the gene matches. The germline CDR1 and CDR2 sequences are DFQATT and SNEGSKA (reference sequence). The CDR3 region is CSARKTGGRNTEAFF. CDR3 coding DNA: TGCAGTGCCAGAAAGACAGGGGGGAGAAACACTGAAGCTTTCTTT.

This clonotype was observed at least ten times. The rearrangement uses TRBV12-3 or TRBV12-4 and TRBJ2-7; no definite D call. This CDR3 spans 12 amino acids. Trimming shortened V by 2 bases and J by 7 bases, and 9 bases separated the two germline ends. As DNA, the CDR3 is TGTGCCAGCAGTTTACGGAGATCAGAGCAGTACTTC. Amino acids: CASSLRRSEQYF.

As to this clonotype: The germline gene is not matched at one end of the junction; a read error may be the cause. V is TRBV4-1 and J is TRBJ1-2; 8 nucleotides match TRBD1. This CDR3 spans 15 amino acids. Germline assignment: CDR1 MGHRA and CDR2 YSYEKL. The CDR3 loop is CASGQDWDRTYGYTF. Here the CDR3 DNA reads TGCGCCAGCGGCCAAGATTGGGACAGGACCTATGGCTACACCTTC.

Only one count was recorded for this clonotype. The chain joins TRBV5-5 to TRBJ2-7; D possibly corresponds to TRBD1 (5 bases). Germline values: CDR1 SGHKS, CDR2 YYEKEE (reference sequence). V was pared by 4 bases and J by 3 bases, with 14 bases between. The CDR3 spans 14 residues. In DNA, the CDR3 is TGTGCCAGCAGCCAGGGTAGTCTCAACTACGAGCAGTACTTC. Residues: CASSQGSLNYEQYF.

Note on this clonotype: Given a much more abundant clone one base away, this may be a read error. The chain carries TRBV7-9 and TRBJ2-7; the match to TRBD2 covers 7 bases. The CDR3 runs 15 residues. Germline CDR1 and CDR2: SEHNR and FQNEAQ (reference sequence). The DNA for the CDR3 is TGTGCCAGCAGTTATTATGGCGGGAGCAGGTACGAGCAGTGCTTC. Protein sequence: CASSYYGGSRYEQCF.

This clonotype was observed at least ten times. The rearrangement links TRBV5-1 to TRBJ2-3; D gene ambiguous. The germline V gene has CDR1 SGHRS and CDR2 YFSETQ. V dropped 3 bases and J dropped 4 bases, with 6 bases sitting between them. The CDR3 consists of 12 residues. The CDR3 coding sequence is TGCGCCAGCAGCTCTGACGCAGATACGCAGTATTTT. It encodes CASSSDADTQYF.

This rearrangement joins TRBV20-1 to TRBJ1-5; 7 bases match TRBD1. Germline loops: CDR1 DFQATT, CDR2 SNEGSKA (reference sequence). The length of the CDR3 is 13 residues. Losses at the gene ends were 6 bases for V and 5 bases for J; bases not matched to a gene: 7. CDR3 bases: TGCAGTGCGCGACGGGACAGAGATCAGCCCCAGCATTTT. Encoded protein: CSARRDRDQPQHF.

This clonotype occurred a few times. A far larger clone lies a single base away; this is likely a read error. The chain carries TRBV12-3 or TRBV12-4 and TRBJ2-7; the D gene is possibly TRBD2 (6 bases). This CDR3 contains 13 residues. CDR3 bases: TGTGCCAGCAGTCAGACTAGTCTCTCCGAGCGGTACTTC. Its translation is CASSQTSLSERYF.

This clonotype was counted many times. This rearrangement joins TRBV6-1 to TRBJ1-5, with a possible D match to TRBD1 (5 bases). This CDR3 has 15 residues. The germline V gene has CDR1 MNHNS and CDR2 SASEGT. V lost 7 bases and J lost 6, with 19 bases in between. CDR3 nucleotide sequence: TGTGCCAGCACCCTCGGGGGGGTCAAGAGTCAGCCCCAGCATTTT. Translation: CASTLGGVKSQPQHF.

This clonotype was counted between two and nine times. This chain links TRBV11-2 with TRBJ2-1; possible D gene TRBD1, 6 bases. The length of the CDR3 is 17 residues. The V end was cut by 2 bases, the J end by 0 bases, with 14 bases between. Germline loops: CDR1 SGHAT, CDR2 FQNNGV. In DNA, the CDR3 is TGTGCCAGCAGCTTACGGCCAGCGGACAGCTCCTACAATGAGCAGTTCTTC. As protein: CASSLRPADSSYNEQFF.

This clonotype was counted ten times or more. The J gene is TRBJ2-3, the V gene TRBV6-5, with unresolved D. This CDR3 comprises 17 residues. V was clipped by 4 bases and J by 0 bases, with 17 bases between them. Germline V CDR1 and CDR2: MNHEY, SVGAGI. In DNA form, the CDR3 reads TGTGCCAGCAGTTTCAACTGGCTGGACGCTAGCACAGATACGCAGTATTTT. Translated, it gives CASSFNWLDASTDTQYF.